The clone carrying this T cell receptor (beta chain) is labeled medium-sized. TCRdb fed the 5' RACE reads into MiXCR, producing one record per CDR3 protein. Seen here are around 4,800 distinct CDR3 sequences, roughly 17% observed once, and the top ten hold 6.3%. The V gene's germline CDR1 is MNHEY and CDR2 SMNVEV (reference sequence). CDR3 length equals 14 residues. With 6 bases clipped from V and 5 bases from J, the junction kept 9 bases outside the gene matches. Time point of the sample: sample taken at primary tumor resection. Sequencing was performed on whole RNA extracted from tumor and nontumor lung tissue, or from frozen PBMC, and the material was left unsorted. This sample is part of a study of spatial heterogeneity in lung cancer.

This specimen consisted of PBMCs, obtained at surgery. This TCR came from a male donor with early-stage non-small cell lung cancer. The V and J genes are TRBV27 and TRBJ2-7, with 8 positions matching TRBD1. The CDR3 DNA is TGTGCCAGCAGCCTCGACAGGGGTCGCAACGAGCAGTACTTC. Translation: CASSLDRGRNEQYF.